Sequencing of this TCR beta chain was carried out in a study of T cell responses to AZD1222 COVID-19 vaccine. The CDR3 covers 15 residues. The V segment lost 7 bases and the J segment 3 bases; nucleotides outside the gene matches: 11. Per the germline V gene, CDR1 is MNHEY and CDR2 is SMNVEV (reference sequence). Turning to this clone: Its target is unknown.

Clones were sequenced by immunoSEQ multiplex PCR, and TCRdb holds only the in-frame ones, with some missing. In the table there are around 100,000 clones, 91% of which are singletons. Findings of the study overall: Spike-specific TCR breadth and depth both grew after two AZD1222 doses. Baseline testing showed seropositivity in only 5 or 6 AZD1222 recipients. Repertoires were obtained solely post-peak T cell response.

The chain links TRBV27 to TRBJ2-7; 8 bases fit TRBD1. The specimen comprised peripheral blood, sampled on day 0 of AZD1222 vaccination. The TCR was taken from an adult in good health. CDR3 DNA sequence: TGTGCCAGCACCGCTCTCGGGACAGGCAACTACGAGCAGTACTTC. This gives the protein CASTALGTGNYEQYF.